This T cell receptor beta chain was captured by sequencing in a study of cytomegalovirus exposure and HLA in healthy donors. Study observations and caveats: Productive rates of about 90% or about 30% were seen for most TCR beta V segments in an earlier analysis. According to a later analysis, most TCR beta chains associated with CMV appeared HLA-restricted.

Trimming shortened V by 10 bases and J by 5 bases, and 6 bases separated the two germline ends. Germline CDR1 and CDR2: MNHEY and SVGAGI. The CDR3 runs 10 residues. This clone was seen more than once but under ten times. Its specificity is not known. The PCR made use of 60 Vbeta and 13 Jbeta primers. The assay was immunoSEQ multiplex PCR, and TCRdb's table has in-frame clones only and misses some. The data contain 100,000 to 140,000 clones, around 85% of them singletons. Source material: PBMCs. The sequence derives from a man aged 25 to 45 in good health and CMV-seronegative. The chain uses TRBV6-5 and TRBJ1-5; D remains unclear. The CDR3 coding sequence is TGTGCCACGCGTCATCAGCCCCAGCATTTT. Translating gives CATRHQPQHF.